This T cell receptor beta chain was profiled in a study of cytomegalovirus exposure and HLA in healthy donors. Broader study findings: Altogether, about 160 TCR beta chains were recorded as cytomegalovirus-associated. That first-cohort TCR clusters tended to co-occur in the roughly 110 validation repertoires was found in a later analysis.

CDR3 length: 19 residues. Germline lookup yields CDR1 MNHEY and CDR2 SMNVEV (reference sequence). Trimming took 4 bases from V and 5 from J; bases not matched to a gene: 15. A word on this clone: Its antigen is still unknown.

The data were produced by immunoSEQ multiplex PCR, yet TCRdb's version contains in-frame clones alone and is incomplete. The table shows 55,000 to 70,000 clones, with 91% occurring only once. The V gene is TRBV27, the J gene TRBJ2-2; 11 bases line up with TRBD1. The sequencing input was PBMCs. The TCR comes from a woman aged 30 to 39 in good health and CMV-seronegative. CDR3 loop: CASSSAGTGGGSRTGELFF. The CDR3 coding sequence is TGTGCCAGCAGTTCCGCCGGGACAGGGGGTGGGTCGAGGACCGGGGAGCTGTTTTTT.